A selection of T cell receptor beta chains follows, all from one sample in a study of shared clonotypes between healthy human individuals. Sequencing was performed with immunoSEQ multiplex PCR; in TCRdb, only in-frame clones are kept and a portion is missing. This sample has about 2.1 million clones, with about 94% found just once. Material: naive CD8+ T cells from PBMCs. All receptors derive from a man between 18 and 35 years old in good health. Some clones in this sample may be carry-over from other donors' samples. Both conserved end residues are part of each CDR3. D genes are given only for firm matches. The size entry is marked missing in some rows and otherwise reads once, few, many or a size class.

abundance,j_gene,v_gene,d_gene,CDR3aa,CDR3nt
.,TRBJ2-5,TRBV5-8,TRBD1,CASSAGTGVGDGETQYF,TGTGCCAGCAGCGCAGGGACAGGGGTCGGCGATGGAGAGACCCAGTACTTC
.,TRBJ2-1,TRBV27,.,CASSSIYNEQFF,TGTGCCAGCAGTTCCATCTACAATGAGCAGTTCTTC
.,TRBJ2-1,TRBV19,TRBD1,CASSHRGSYNEQFF,TGTGCCAGTAGCCACAGGGGGTCGTACAATGAGCAGTTCTTC
few,TRBJ2-7,TRBV27,TRBD2,CASRLAGVGEQYF,TGTGCCAGCAGATTAGCGGGAGTGGGTGAGCAGTACTTC
.,TRBJ2-7,TRBV28,.,CASRPGTYPEQYF,TGTGCCAGCCGGCCGGGTACCTACCCCGAGCAGTACTTC
.,TRBJ2-3,TRBV9,.,CASSVDGGTDTQYF,TGTGCCAGCAGCGTCGACGGGGGCACAGATACGCAGTATTTT
.,TRBJ1-5,TRBV6-1,.,CASSDGSRNQPQHF,TGTGCCAGCAGTGACGGGTCGCGCAATCAGCCCCAGCATTTT
.,TRBJ2-7,TRBV6-6,TRBD2,CASSYSDTSDLYEQYF,TGTGCCAGCAGTTATTCCGACACTAGCGACCTCTACGAGCAGTACTTC
.,TRBJ2-5,TRBV6-5,.,CASSRGAGRGETQYF,TGTGCCAGCAGCCGCGGTGCCGGGCGGGGAGAGACCCAGTACTTC
once,TRBJ2-2,TRBV7-6,.,CASSSTYSGELFF,TGTGCCAGCAGCTCGACTTATTCCGGGGAGCTGTTTTTT
.,TRBJ1-2,TRBV27,.,CASSVGTGYGYTF,TGTGCCAGCAGCGTTGGGACCGGCTATGGCTACACCTTC
.,TRBJ2-7,TRBV7-9,.,CAGGRGDYEQYF,TGTGCCGGCGGCCGGGGCGACTACGAGCAGTACTTC
.,TRBJ2-7,TRBV14,.,CASSQHRPYEQYF,TGTGCCAGCAGCCAACATAGGCCCTACGAGCAGTACTTC
.,TRBJ1-1,TRBV5-6,.,CASSWGSLEAFF,TGTGCCAGCAGCTGGGGGAGTCTTGAAGCTTTCTTT
.,TRBJ2-3,TRBV7-6,.,CASSLVLGHTDTQYF,TGTGCCAGCAGCTTAGTGCTAGGACACACAGATACGCAGTATTTT
.,TRBJ2-3,TRBV9,.,CASSLTGPGDTQYF,TGTGCCAGCAGCCTCACCGGGCCTGGAGATACGCAGTATTTT
once,TRBJ2-7,TRBV27,TRBD1,CASTGTGPYEQYF,TGTGCCAGCACCGGGACAGGGCCTTACGAGCAGTACTTC
.,TRBJ2-5,TRBV30,.,CACHTLQETQYF,TGTGCCTGCCATACCCTGCAAGAGACCCAGTACTTC